Below are 10 T cell receptor beta chains sequenced from a single sample in a study of human T cells and chemical hapten exposure. TCRdb recomputed calls from the 5' RACE reads with MiXCR, one row per CDR3 protein. The sample includes about 81,000 distinct CDR3 sequences, about 8.4% of them seen just once. The authors extracted total RNA from unfractionated whole blood. Receptors originate from a male donor in good health.

There are many counts of this clonotype. V gene TRBV7-2 combines with J gene TRBJ2-1; the D gene could be TRBD1 or TRBD2 (5 bases each). The CDR3 contains 15 residues. The germline V gene encodes CDR1 SGHTA and CDR2 FQGNSA. Trimming shortened V by 3 bases and J by 5 bases, and 14 bases separated the two germline ends. The DNA for the CDR3 is TGTGCCAGCAGCTTTGGGCAGGGAGCGAACAATGAGCAGTTCTTC. Translating it yields CASSFGQGANNEQFF.

The CDR3 sequence is CAISESVPSLVFF. The CDR3, as DNA: TGTGCCATCAGTGAGTCTGTACCGTCCCTTGTGTTCTTC. The chain recombines TRBV10-3 with TRBJ2-1; D gene ambiguous. V was cut by 0 bases and J by 15 bases, with 15 bases left in between. This CDR3 has 13 residues. CDR1 is ENHRY and CDR2 is SYGVKD in the germline V gene.

Many counts were recorded for this clonotype. This chain joins TRBV18 and TRBJ1-4, with D tentatively TRBD1 (6 bases). The CDR3 spans 15 residues. Per the germline V gene, CDR1 is KGHSH and CDR2 is LQKENI. Trimming cost V 6 bases and J 4 bases, with 15 bases left between them. The CDR3 DNA is TGTGCCAGCTCTCCCGACAGGACCCATAATGAAAAACTGTTTTTT. It specifies CASSPDRTHNEKLFF.

The rearrangement joins TRBV6-5 to TRBJ2-2; D not certain. The germline gives CDR1 MNHEY, CDR2 SVGAGI. The germline V and J ends were trimmed by 2 bases and 7 bases, with 8 bases remaining between them. The CDR3 totals 13 residues. In DNA form, the CDR3 reads TGTGCCAGCAGTTACGGCCCAAACGGGGAGCTGTTTTTT. Residues: CASSYGPNGELFF.

The rearrangement uses TRBV19 and TRBJ2-5; TRBD1 aligns across 10 bases. Germline CDR1 LNHDA, CDR2 SQIVND (reference sequence). V lost 4 bases to trimming and J lost 5 bases; unmatched junction nucleotides: 7. The CDR3 extends over 15 amino acids. The CDR3: CASSTGTGEGETQYF. CDR3 sequence (DNA): TGTGCCAGTAGTACCGGGACAGGGGAGGGGGAGACCCAGTACTTC.

This clonotype was counted at least ten times. This chain connects TRBV18 to TRBJ2-3, with D hard to call. Trimming took 2 bases from V and 5 from J, leaving 5 bases between them. The CDR3 runs to 12 residues. CDR1 and CDR2 from the germline V gene are KGHSH and LQKENI. The CDR3, as DNA: TGTGCCAGCTCACCAACCGGAGATACGCAGTATTTT. This translates into CASSPTGDTQYF.

V and J are TRBV3-1 and TRBJ1-1, with a possible D match to TRBD1 (5 bases). Germline CDR1 reads LGHDT; CDR2 reads YNNKEL (reference sequence). The CDR3 sequence is 14 residues long. V shed 6 bases and J shed 2 bases, with 13 bases lying between them. The CDR3 nucleotides are TGTGCCAGCAGTTTACAGGCTCGTAACACTGAAGCTTTCTTT. Encoded protein: CASSLQARNTEAFF.

This clonotype was observed a few times. The gene calls are TRBV27 and TRBJ1-5; 11 bases align to TRBD1. V gave up 2 bases and J gave up 7 bases; unmatched junction bases: 7. The CDR3 is 16 residues long. The germline V gene has CDR1 MNHEY and CDR2 SMNVEV (reference sequence). This CDR3 is CASSLRWTGGLQPQHF. In DNA form, the CDR3 reads TGTGCCAGCAGTTTACGTTGGACAGGGGGCTTGCAGCCCCAGCATTTT.

This clonotype was seen ten or more times. The chain employs TRBV6-5 and TRBJ2-6; 8 bases line up with TRBD1. J was trimmed by 0 bases and V by 0 bases; bases with no gene match: 7. This CDR3 spans 19 amino acids. Germline V CDR1 and CDR2: MNHEY, SVGAGI. The CDR3 DNA reads TGTGCCAGCAGTTACTCCCCGGACAGGGCTTTCTCTGGGGCCAACGTCCTGACTTTC. This sequence encodes CASSYSPDRAFSGANVLTF.

In its sample, this clonotype was seen many times. The gene calls are TRBV7-2 and TRBJ2-1, with TRBD1 matching 8 bases. The V gene's germline CDR1 is SGHTA and CDR2 FQGNSA. The CDR3 sequence is 15 residues long. The junction had 4 bases not matched to a gene; V was cut back by 4 bases and J by 2 bases. The CDR3 nucleotides read TGTGCCAGCAGCTCCGGGACAGGAGCCTACAATGAGCAGTTCTTC. Residues: CASSSGTGAYNEQFF.